These 16 T cell receptor beta chains were sequenced from one sample in a study of shared clonotypes between healthy human individuals. CD45RO-negative CD8 cells positively selected for CCR7 made up the naive population, which excluded terminally differentiated effector memory CD45RA+ cells. Data came from immunoSEQ multiplex PCR; TCRdb stores just in-frame clones and leaves some out. This sample has fewer than 1 million clones, with approximately 96% found just once. Sample: naive CD8+ T cells sorted from blood. Receptors were obtained from a man aged 25 to 40 in good health.

The chain joins TRBV29-1 to TRBJ2-7; D gene ambiguous. CDR1 and CDR2 (germline): SQVTM, ANQGSEA. The CDR3 is 13 residues long. V was shortened by 4 bases and J by 0 bases, with 10 bases between the two germline ends. CDR3: CSVVTDSSYEQYF. The CDR3 nucleotides read TGCAGCGTTGTGACGGATAGCTCCTACGAGCAGTACTTC.

With respect to this clone: Different DNA sequences within this sample yield the same CDR3. J is TRBJ2-1 and V is TRBV5-1, with D possibly being TRBD2 (6 bases). This CDR3 comprises 13 residues. Germline loops: CDR1 SGHRS, CDR2 YFSETQ. V was cut by 5 bases and J by 4 bases, with 10 bases left in between. CDR3 sequence reads: CASSLGGYNEQFF. CDR3 DNA sequence: TGCGCCAGCAGTCTTGGAGGGTACAATGAGCAGTTCTTC.

The chain carries TRBV19 and TRBJ2-5, with D tentatively TRBD2 (6 bases). CDR1 is LNHDA and CDR2 is SQIVND in the germline V gene (reference sequence). With 3 bases removed from V and 1 base from J, the gap between germline ends came to 21 bases. The CDR3 spans 18 residues. As DNA, the CDR3 is TGTGCCAGTAGTATGAATCCCCCCGGGGACTCAATCCAAGAGACCCAGTACTTC. Translating it yields CASSMNPPGDSIQETQYF.

In regard to this clone: In the same sample, other DNA sequences code for this CDR3. This chain uses TRBV7-9 with TRBJ2-5, with D unclear. Germline lookup yields CDR1 SEHNR and CDR2 FQNEAQ (reference sequence). The CDR3 is 11 amino acids. The V and J ends lost 5 bases and 5 bases respectively, with 6 bases between them. CDR3 DNA: TGTGCCAGCAGCCTTTCGGAGACCCAGTACTTC. Amino acids: CASSLSETQYF.

The V gene is TRBV6-5, the J gene TRBJ2-7, with 9 nucleotides matching TRBD1. Losses at the gene ends were 4 bases for V and 4 bases for J; bases not matched to a gene: 5. Germline values: CDR1 MNHEY, CDR2 SVGAGI. This CDR3 has 14 amino acids. The CDR3 here is CASSWGQGVYEQYF. The CDR3 region has the DNA TGTGCCAGCAGTTGGGGACAGGGAGTATACGAGCAGTACTTC.

Comments on this clone: Other DNA sequences in the sample encode the same CDR3. The chain has TRBV7-2 and TRBJ2-1, with TRBD2 matching 7 bases. The germline V gene encodes CDR1 SGHTA and CDR2 FQGNSA. The CDR3 covers 16 residues. V shed 1 base, J shed 0 bases, and the junction held 3 bases outside the gene matches. The CDR3 nucleotides read TGTGCCAGCAGCTTAGATGGCGGGAGCTCCTACAATGAGCAGTTCTTC. Amino acid sequence: CASSLDGGSSYNEQFF.

The V and J genes are TRBV4-3 and TRBJ2-7; a weak D match, TRBD1 (6 bases). V was trimmed by 0 bases and J by 4 bases, leaving 10 bases between them. The germline V gene encodes CDR1 LGHNA and CDR2 YSLEER. The CDR3 contains 14 residues. CDR3 sequence (DNA): TGCGCCAGCAGCCAAGAAAACAGGGCGTACGAGCAGTACTTC. Translation: CASSQENRAYEQYF.

The chain is built from TRBV28 and TRBJ2-7; no clear D gene. Trimming took off 6 bases at V and 2 bases at J, with 14 bases between the two ends. There are 14 residues in the CDR3. CDR1 and CDR2 from the germline V gene are MDHEN and SYDVKM. The CDR3 region has the DNA TGTGCCAGCAGCCTTCGTTCTCGGCCCTACGAGCAGTACTTC. Translated, it gives CASSLRSRPYEQYF.

This chain connects TRBV28 to TRBJ2-7; tentative D call: TRBD1 (6 bases). CDR1 is MDHEN, CDR2 SYDVKM, per germline. V lost 5 bases and J lost 4, with 18 bases in between. The CDR3 covers 15 residues. The CDR3 DNA reads as TGTGCCAGCAGTCTAACCACAGGGATCATATACGAGCAGTACTTC. This encodes CASSLTTGIIYEQYF.

This clone has only one observation. J is TRBJ1-5 and V is TRBV30; D gene unclear. The CDR3 covers 14 residues. Trimming stripped 3 bases from V and 3 bases from J, with 12 bases between. Germline lookup yields CDR1 GTSNPN and CDR2 SVGIG (reference sequence). DNA for the CDR3: TGTGCCTGGAGCAACGGGGAAGTCAATCAGCCCCAGCATTTT. Residues: CAWSNGEVNQPQHF.

V gene TRBV29-1 combines with J gene TRBJ1-2; 7 bases are shared with TRBD1. The CDR3 extends over 17 amino acids. Trimming took 8 bases from V and 2 from J; bases not matched to a gene: 20. Germline loops: CDR1 SQVTM, CDR2 ANQGSEA. The CDR3 region is CSYKPGQTFHLNYGYTF. CDR3 nucleotides: TGCAGCTATAAGCCGGGACAGACCTTCCACCTGAACTATGGCTACACCTTC.

Points on this clone: This specimen includes other DNA sequences encoding the same CDR3. The rearrangement joins TRBV5-1 to TRBJ2-7, with 8 positions matching TRBD1. The V gene end was trimmed by 0 bases and the J gene end by 1 base; junction bases not matched to a gene: 0. In germline, CDR1 is SGHRS, CDR2 YFSETQ. The CDR3 contains 14 residues. CDR3 region: CASSLDRGSYEQYF. CDR3 nucleotides: TGCGCCAGCAGCTTGGACAGGGGGTCCTACGAGCAGTACTTC.

This clone appeared once. V and J are TRBV7-9 and TRBJ2-1; D gene unclear. This CDR3 is 15 amino acids long. Germline V lookup: CDR1 SEHNR, CDR2 FQNEAQ (reference sequence). The germline V and J ends were trimmed by 1 base and 4 bases, with 11 bases remaining between them. Written as DNA, the CDR3 is TGTGCCAGCAGCTTAGTCCCCACAGCTTACAATGAGCAGTTCTTC. Translated: CASSLVPTAYNEQFF. The whole variable domain, filled in from reference TRBV7-9 and TRBJ2-1, reads DTGVSQNPRHKITKRGQNVTFRCDPISEHNRLYWYRQTLGQGPEFLTYFQNEAQLEKSRLLSDRFSAERPKGSFSTLEIQRTEQGDSAMYLCASSLVPTAYNEQFFGPGTRLTVL.

The J gene is TRBJ2-7, the V gene TRBV6-1, with 7 bases matching TRBD1. The germline gives CDR1 MNHNS, CDR2 SASEGT. V lost 3 bases and J lost 3; bases outside the gene matches: 8. The CDR3 covers 15 residues. This chain's CDR3 is CASSDMAGGIYEQYF. The DNA of the CDR3 is TGTGCCAGCAGTGATATGGCAGGGGGAATCTACGAGCAGTACTTC.

The chain has TRBV28 and TRBJ1-2; possible D gene TRBD1, 5 bases. CDR3 length: 13 amino acids. The V and J ends lost 6 bases and 0 bases respectively, with 8 bases between them. Germline V lookup: CDR1 MDHEN, CDR2 SYDVKM. DNA of the CDR3: TGTGCCAGCAGGGGGCTGTCTAACTATGGCTACACCTTC. This codes for CASRGLSNYGYTF.

V and J are TRBV27 and TRBJ2-7, with no clear D. Trimming removed 5 bases at V and 2 bases at J, with 10 bases between. Germline lookup yields CDR1 MNHEY and CDR2 SMNVEV (reference sequence). There are 13 residues in the CDR3. The CDR3, as DNA: TGTGCCAGCAGTCGAAGCGTTACCTACGAGCAGTACTTC. This codes for CASSRSVTYEQYF.